The source of this TCR beta chain is a study of blood T cell repertoires in COVID-19. Study-level information: Whether acute or convalescent, the COVID-19 samples came from the United States, Italy and Spain.

This CDR3 has 15 amino acids. The J segment lost 6 bases and the V segment lost 5 bases, leaving 11 bases of the junction unmatched. Germline assignment: CDR1 MDHEN and CDR2 SYDVKM. Assay: immunoSEQ multiplex PCR; the TCRdb copy retains only in-frame clones and omits some. The profile shows 88,000 or so clones, 86% of them singletons. There are a few counts of this clone. The source of this sequence is a man aged 60 to 69 with acute or convalescent COVID-19. The chain employs TRBV28 and TRBJ1-2; 8 bases fit TRBD1. Material: peripheral blood. The CDR3 region has the DNA TGTGCCAGCAGTGGATCCGGGACAGGACAAGATGGCTACACCTTC. Its translation is CASSGSGTGQDGYTF.